The 31 T cell receptor beta chains below were found in one sample sequenced in a study of blood T cell repertoires in COVID-19. Generated by immunoSEQ multiplex PCR, the TCRdb table keeps only in-frame clones and is missing some. In the table there are around 220,000 clones, 85% to 90% of which are singletons. Specimen: PBMCs or T cells enriched from blood (not recorded which). Source of these receptors: a woman in her fifties or sixties with acute COVID-19.

In this sample, this clone turned up once. This chain joins TRBV6-2 or TRBV6-3 and TRBJ2-7; 8 nucleotides line up with TRBD1. CDR1 and CDR2 from the germline V gene are MNHEY and SVGEGT. V shed 0 bases, J shed 5 bases, and the junction held 24 bases outside the gene matches. The length of the CDR3 is 21 residues. The DNA of the CDR3 is TGTGCCAGCAGTTACTCGAGGGCAAGTTACAACCAAGGACAGGGTTTCGACGAGCAGTACTTC. Its protein is CASSYSRASYNQGQGFDEQYF.

The chain has TRBV3-1 (or the pseudogene TRBV3-2) and TRBJ1-4; no clear D gene. CDR3 size: 17 residues. V was clipped by 0 bases and J by 8 bases, with 19 bases between them. Germline values: CDR1 LGHDT, CDR2 YNNKEL (reference sequence). The CDR3 nucleotides read TGTGCCAGCAGCCAAGAAGGTGGGAGAGGGTATAGCGAAAAACTGTTTTTT. This gives the protein CASSQEGGRGYSEKLFF.

The chain carries TRBV28 and TRBJ2-7, with D unresolved. Germline V gene sequence: CDR1 MDHEN, CDR2 SYDVKM. V gave up 3 bases and J gave up 3 bases, with 9 bases separating them. CDR3 length: 13 residues. CDR3: CASSFQNDYEQYF. The CDR3 coding sequence is TGTGCCAGCAGTTTCCAGAACGACTACGAGCAGTACTTC.

This clone was detected once. Other nucleotide sequences in the sample specify the same CDR3. This chain's CDR3 is CASSIGLAAYNEQFF. The CDR3 bases are TGTGCCAGTAGTATAGGACTAGCGGCTTACAATGAGCAGTTCTTC. V usage is TRBV19 and J usage is TRBJ2-1; 9 bases line up with TRBD2. Trimming at V came to 1 base and at J to 4 bases, leaving 2 bases not matched to a gene. This CDR3 is 15 amino acids long. Looked up from germline, CDR1 is LNHDA and CDR2 is SQIVND (reference sequence).

The gene calls are TRBV5-3 and TRBJ1-3, with 7 positions matching TRBD1. TRBV5-3 is placed among ORFs of uncertain function. This CDR3 spans 20 amino acids. With V trimmed by 5 bases and J by 7 bases, 27 bases remained unmatched. The CDR3 spells CARRQNTRQGTRSRENTIYF. The CDR3 bases are TGTGCCAGAAGACAGAACACGAGACAGGGAACCCGGAGTCGTGAGAACACCATATATTTT.

The chain uses TRBV5-4 and TRBJ2-1, with D perhaps TRBD1 (6 bases). CDR1 is SGHNT and CDR2 is YYREEE in the germline V gene (reference sequence). The CDR3 covers 16 residues. Trimming took 0 bases from V and 2 from J, leaving 12 bases between them. The CDR3 nucleotides are TGTGCCAGCAGCTTGGGGCAGGGGTCCCCCTACAATGAGCAGTTCTTC. It translates to CASSLGQGSPYNEQFF.

The gene calls are TRBV21-1 and TRBJ2-1; TRBD2 was called by the table and not checked on the DNA. TRBV21-1 is noted as a pseudogene. The CDR3 runs to 16 residues. This CDR3 is CASSKGLAHSYNEQFF. The CDR3 nucleotides are TGTGCCAGCAGCAAAGGACTAGCGCACTCCTACAATGAGCAGTTCTTC.

This clone was counted once. The rearrangement links TRBV18 to TRBJ1-5; D not resolved. Germline CDR1 reads KGHSH; CDR2 reads LQKENI. Trimming removed 2 bases at V and 7 bases at J, with 12 bases between. The CDR3 contains 14 residues. CDR3 region: CASSPGGLEQPQHF. The CDR3 DNA is TGTGCCAGCTCACCAGGCGGGCTAGAGCAGCCCCAGCATTTT. Full variable domain (outside the CDR3, taken from reference TRBV18 and TRBJ1-5): NAGVMQNPRHLVRRRGQEARLRCSPMKGHSHVYWYRQLPEEGLKFMVYLQKENIIDESGMPKERFSAEFPKEGPSILRIQQVVRGDSAAYFCASSPGGLEQPQHFGDGTRLSIL.

The CDR3 protein is CASSLLGTSGSSYEQYF. The CDR3 bases are TGTGCCAGCAGTTTACTAGGGACTAGCGGGAGCTCCTACGAGCAGTACTTC. The chain employs TRBV27 and TRBJ2-7, with 14 bases fitting TRBD2. With V trimmed by 2 bases and J by 0 bases, 3 bases remained unmatched. The CDR3 runs to 17 residues. Germline V gives CDR1 MNHEY, CDR2 SMNVEV (reference sequence).

The V call is TRBV2, the J call TRBJ1-2; tentatively, D is TRBD1 (6 bases). CDR1 SNHLY and CDR2 FYNNEI come from the germline V gene. Trimming took 6 bases from V and 3 from J, leaving 17 bases between them. The CDR3 extends over 15 amino acids. The CDR3 spells CASSGETGYYYGYTF. The CDR3 DNA reads TGTGCCAGCAGCGGTGAGACAGGATACTACTATGGCTACACCTTC.

The rearrangement links TRBV4-3 to TRBJ2-7; 9 nucleotides align to TRBD2. The CDR3 extends over 15 amino acids. Germline V gene lookup returns CDR1 LGHNA and CDR2 YSLEER. V dropped 4 bases and J dropped 2; count of bases not matched to a gene: 6. The CDR3 here is CASSLSLAGTYEQYF. In DNA, the CDR3 is TGCGCCAGCAGCCTGTCGCTAGCGGGAACCTACGAGCAGTACTTC.

This chain uses TRBV9 with TRBJ2-3; the D is unclear. The CDR3 is made up of 13 amino acids. CDR1 and CDR2 (germline): SGDLS, YYNGEE. V was pared by 2 bases and J by 4 bases, with 8 bases between. The CDR3 nucleotides read TGTGCCAGCAGCGTGTTAACTTCAGATACGCAGTATTTT. Its translation: CASSVLTSDTQYF.

Only one count was recorded for this clone. The chain uses TRBV19 and TRBJ1-5; D gene ambiguous. Per the germline V gene, CDR1 is LNHDA and CDR2 is SQIVND (reference sequence). Trimming pared 4 bases from V and 0 bases from J, leaving 10 bases between. The CDR3 loop spans 15 amino acids. This CDR3 is CASSTVGDSNQPQHF. The DNA of the CDR3 is TGTGCCAGTAGTACCGTTGGAGATAGCAATCAGCCCCAGCATTTT. Full variable domain (remainder filled in from reference TRBV19 and TRBJ1-5): DGGITQSPKYLFRKEGQNVTLSCEQNLNHDAMYWYRQDPGQGLRLIYYSQIVNDFQKGDIAEGYSVSREKKESFPLTVTSAQKNPTAFYLCASSTVGDSNQPQHFGDGTRLSIL.

V usage is TRBV5-1 and J usage is TRBJ2-1; 9 bases are a match to TRBD2. The CDR3 is made up of 16 amino acids. V lost 3 bases and J lost 10; bases outside the gene matches: 14. The germline gives CDR1 SGHRS, CDR2 YFSETQ. The CDR3 DNA reads as TGCGCCAGCAGCTGGACCCCGGCGGGAGGGCCGAACGAGCAGTTCTTC. Translated, it gives CASSWTPAGGPNEQFF.

The V call is TRBV9, the J call TRBJ2-1; perhaps TRBD2 as D (6 bases). This CDR3 contains 20 residues. V lost 0 bases, J lost 0 bases, and 22 bases lay in between. CDR1 is SGDLS, CDR2 YYNGEE, per germline. This CDR3 reads CASSVGWAPDMTSSYNEQFF. Here the CDR3 DNA reads TGTGCCAGCAGCGTAGGGTGGGCCCCCGATATGACTAGCTCCTACAATGAGCAGTTCTTC.

V usage is TRBV5-4 and J usage is TRBJ2-3, with 10 positions matching TRBD2. V was clipped by 0 bases and J by 3 bases; unmatched bases: 10. This CDR3 contains 18 residues. CDR1 and CDR2 (germline): SGHNT, YYREEE (reference sequence). CDR3 amino acids: CASSLDYRLAGGTDTQYF. Written as DNA, the CDR3 is TGTGCCAGCAGCTTGGATTACCGACTAGCGGGTGGGACAGATACGCAGTATTTT.

V gene TRBV6-1 combines with J gene TRBJ2-5, with TRBD2 as a possible D gene (5 bases). CDR3 length: 18 residues. Germline values: CDR1 MNHNS, CDR2 SASEGT. The ends were cut back, 4 bases at V and 4 bases at J, with 25 bases in the middle. The CDR3 bases are TGTGCCAGCAGTGTCGGACTTGTGTGGGGAGTTGGAAGAGAGACCCAGTACTTC. Residues: CASSVGLVWGVGRETQYF.

V gene TRBV9 combines with J gene TRBJ1-4; the D is unclear. The V end lost 8 bases, the J end lost 8 bases, and 13 bases lay between the germline ends. This CDR3 contains 12 residues. The germline gives CDR1 SGDLS, CDR2 YYNGEE. CDR3 in amino acids: CARPTRWEKLFF. The CDR3 region has the DNA TGTGCCAGACCGACGAGGTGGGAAAAACTGTTTTTT.

The chain uses TRBV28 and TRBJ2-3, with TRBD1 identical over 8 bases. Germline V lookup: CDR1 MDHEN, CDR2 SYDVKM. This CDR3 region has 16 residues. V dropped 5 bases and J dropped 3; count of bases not matched to a gene: 10. CDR3 sequence reads: CASSLGQGRLTDTQYF. The CDR3 DNA reads TGTGCCAGCAGTCTAGGACAGGGAAGATTAACAGATACGCAGTATTTT.

This rearrangement joins TRBV7-9 to TRBJ2-7; possible D gene TRBD1, 6 bases. The CDR3 totals 15 residues. Germline CDR1 SEHNR, CDR2 FQNEAQ (reference sequence). V was trimmed by 3 bases and J by 3 bases, leaving 15 bases between them. The chain's CDR3 is CASSFTVTGNYEQYF. For the CDR3, the DNA is TGTGCCAGCAGCTTCACAGTTACAGGGAACTACGAGCAGTACTTC.

The V call is TRBV10-3, the J call TRBJ1-5; 10 bases are a match to TRBD1. The ends lost 6 bases at V and 5 bases at J; junction bases unmatched: 1. The germline gives CDR1 ENHRY, CDR2 SYGVKD. This CDR3 contains 13 residues. The CDR3 loop reads CAISGTGDQPQHF. Here the CDR3 DNA reads TGTGCCATCAGCGGGACAGGGGATCAGCCCCAGCATTTT.

The chain combines TRBV4-2 with TRBJ1-2; 9 bases line up with TRBD1. The CDR3 length is 14 residues. Germline assignment: CDR1 LGHNA and CDR2 YNFKEQ. The V and J ends lost 1 base and 4 bases, in that order; junction bases with no gene match: 1. The CDR3 reads CASSQGDRVYGYTF. In DNA form, the CDR3 reads TGTGCCAGCAGCCAAGGGGACAGGGTCTATGGCTACACCTTC.

The chain uses TRBV7-2 and TRBJ1-5; D unresolved. Germline V gene lookup returns CDR1 SGHTA and CDR2 FQGNSA. The germline V and J ends were trimmed by 2 bases and 0 bases, with 17 bases remaining between them. The CDR3 has 18 residues. CDR3 residues: CASSLFFDNFHSNQPQHF. The CDR3 DNA follows: TGTGCCAGCAGCTTATTCTTTGACAACTTTCATAGCAATCAGCCCCAGCATTTT.

This rearrangement joins TRBV9 to TRBJ2-5; D is possibly TRBD2 (7 bases). The CDR3 spans 17 residues. Germline V lookup: CDR1 SGDLS, CDR2 YYNGEE. V dropped 0 bases and J dropped 0 bases, with 15 bases sitting between them. CDR3 nucleotide sequence: TGTGCCAGCAGCGTAGGACAGGTGGGGGGGTACCAAGAGACCCAGTACTTC. Translated, it gives CASSVGQVGGYQETQYF.

Remarks on this clone: Other DNA sequences in the sample encode the same CDR3. The chain combines TRBV28 with TRBJ1-3; TRBD1 agrees at 8 bases. Per the germline V gene, CDR1 is MDHEN and CDR2 is SYDVKM. V lost 6 bases and J lost 7; bases outside the gene matches: 8. The CDR3 runs to 14 residues. This chain's CDR3 is CASRPGTGGNTIYF. In DNA form, the CDR3 reads TGTGCCAGCAGGCCCGGGACAGGAGGCAACACCATATATTTT.

This chain uses TRBV4-1 with TRBJ2-1, with 10 positions matching TRBD2. CDR1 is MGHRA, CDR2 YSYEKL, per germline. The CDR3 covers 16 residues. V was clipped by 1 base and J by 7 bases; unmatched bases: 7. CDR3 loop: CASSQVPASGSNEQFF. CDR3 coding DNA: TGCGCCAGCAGCCAAGTCCCGGCTAGCGGGAGTAATGAGCAGTTCTTC.

The J gene is TRBJ2-1, the V gene TRBV19; possibly TRBD1 for D (5 bases). The germline V gene has CDR1 LNHDA and CDR2 SQIVND (reference sequence). The CDR3 sequence is 14 residues long. V dropped 1 base and J dropped 5 bases, with 9 bases sitting between them. In DNA form, the CDR3 reads TGTGCCAGTAGTATAGGCCCAGGGAACAATGAGCAGTTCTTC. It translates to CASSIGPGNNEQFF.

The chain recombines TRBV7-9 with TRBJ1-2; 7 bases map to TRBD1. The junction had 17 bases not matched to a gene; V was cut back by 7 bases and J by 6 bases. The CDR3 length is 16 residues. Germline V gene lookup returns CDR1 SEHNR and CDR2 FQNEAQ (reference sequence). The CDR3 DNA reads as TGTGCCAGCATTCCCCAGACAGGGTACGCCCTTAATGGCTACACCTTC. The encoded protein is CASIPQTGYALNGYTF.

This rearrangement joins TRBV7-2 to TRBJ2-5; D unclear. Trimming shortened V by 5 bases and J by 2 bases, and 15 bases separated the two germline ends. The CDR3 contains 15 residues. Germline-derived CDR1 and CDR2 are SGHTA and FQGNSA. The CDR3 bases are TGTGCCAGCAGCCTGACCCAGGCCGTACAAGAGACCCAGTACTTC. It yields the protein CASSLTQAVQETQYF.

This rearrangement joins TRBV5-4 to TRBJ1-4, with 10 nucleotides matching TRBD1. Germline-derived CDR1 and CDR2 are SGHNT and YYREEE (reference sequence). V was pared by 4 bases and J by 0 bases, with 3 bases of the junction left unmatched. There are 16 residues in the CDR3. CDR3 protein: CASSPGTGATNEKLFF. DNA of the CDR3: TGTGCCAGCAGCCCCGGGACAGGGGCAACTAATGAAAAACTGTTTTTT.

The genes are TRBV21-1 and TRBJ1-4; the listed D gene, TRBD1, was not tested against the DNA. TRBV21-1 is marked as a pseudogene. This CDR3 comprises 15 residues. CDR3 sequence (DNA): TGTGCCAGCAGCAACAACAGGGGGCGGAATGAAAAACTGTTTTTT. Its protein product is CASSNNRGRNEKLFF.